Listed here are 13 T cell receptor beta chains from one sample, sequenced in a study of control samples from healthy donors and cancer patients. Some clones are missing from TCRdb's copy, which holds only in-frame ones; the method was immunoSEQ multiplex PCR. Here the sample spans 13,000 or so clones, over 75% being singletons. Sequences were obtained from formalin-fixed, paraffin-embedded tissue. These TCRs come from a male donor with melanoma.

J is TRBJ1-5 and V is TRBV19; D unresolved. CDR1 is LNHDA and CDR2 is SQIVND in the germline V gene (reference sequence). CDR3 size: 15 residues. V shed 5 bases and J shed 2 bases, with 13 bases lying between them. The CDR3 sequence is CASSLEGKGNQPQHF. In DNA, the CDR3 is TGTGCCAGTAGTCTTGAAGGGAAGGGCAATCAGCCCCAGCATTTT.

The chain carries TRBV4-2 and TRBJ2-3, with TRBD2 matching over 12 bases. Trimming cost V 4 bases and J 6 bases; bases outside gene matches: 2. The CDR3 consists of 14 residues. The germline gives CDR1 LGHNA, CDR2 YNFKEQ. The CDR3: CASSRLAGGDTQYF. CDR3 nucleotides: TGTGCCAGCAGCCGGCTAGCGGGAGGGGATACGCAGTATTTT.

V and J are TRBV6-5 and TRBJ1-1, with D hard to call. The CDR3 covers 13 residues. Germline CDR1 and CDR2: MNHEY and SVGAGI. V was cut by 6 bases and J by 2 bases, with 10 bases left in between. As DNA, the CDR3 is TGTGCCAGCAGGCCCCGATTCAACACTGAAGCTTTCTTT. Translating it yields CASRPRFNTEAFF.

This chain links TRBV19 with TRBJ2-3, with D maybe TRBD2 (5 bases). The germline V and J ends were trimmed by 6 bases and 3 bases, with 16 bases remaining between them. The CDR3 contains 15 residues. Germline loops: CDR1 LNHDA, CDR2 SQIVND (reference sequence). CDR3 bases: TGTGCCAGTAGCTACGGGAAATACTTAACAGATACGCAGTATTTT. It codes for CASSYGKYLTDTQYF.

This rearrangement joins TRBV6-6 to TRBJ2-3, with D unclear. Germline CDR1 is MNHNY and CDR2 is SVGAGI (reference sequence). The CDR3 runs to 14 residues. Trimming left V 2 bases short and J 2 bases short, with 8 bases between. The CDR3 DNA reads as TGTGCCAGCAGTTACGGGCGCCACACAGATACGCAGTATTTT. Translation gives CASSYGRHTDTQYF.

This clone is a singleton in its sample. The V gene is TRBV5-4, the J gene TRBJ1-2; D possibly corresponds to TRBD1 (5 bases). CDR1 is SGHNT and CDR2 is YYREEE in the germline V gene (reference sequence). The CDR3 spans 13 residues. The germline V and J ends were trimmed by 6 bases and 4 bases, with 13 bases remaining between them. This CDR3 is CASTSLQGYGYTF. CDR3 sequence (DNA): TGTGCCAGCACCTCCCTTCAGGGCTATGGCTACACCTTC.

The genes are TRBV4-1 and TRBJ1-2; no firm D call. This CDR3 contains 14 residues. The ends were cut back, 0 bases at V and 5 bases at J, with 10 bases in the middle. The V gene's germline CDR1 is MGHRA and CDR2 YSYEKL. CDR3 protein: CASSQDVGSYGYTF. CDR3 DNA sequence: TGCGCCAGCAGCCAAGATGTTGGATCATATGGCTACACCTTC.

This rearrangement joins TRBV3-1 (or the pseudogene TRBV3-2) to TRBJ2-1; TRBD2 aligns across 15 bases. Germline assignment: CDR1 LGHDT and CDR2 YNNKEL (reference sequence). V trimming: 0 bases; J trimming: 7 bases; junction bases outside the gene matches: 4. The CDR3 covers 17 residues. CDR3 amino acids: CASSQERTSGRGNEQFF. In nucleotides, the CDR3 is TGTGCCAGCAGCCAAGAGAGGACTAGCGGGAGGGGGAATGAGCAGTTCTTC.

This sequence joins TRBV28 and TRBJ2-5, with D maybe TRBD1 (6 bases). Trimming stripped 5 bases from V and 2 bases from J, with 12 bases between. This CDR3 spans 14 amino acids. The V gene's germline CDR1 is MDHEN and CDR2 SYDVKM. The CDR3 spells CASSELTGQETQYF. CDR3 in DNA: TGTGCCAGCAGTGAGCTCACAGGGCAAGAGACCCAGTACTTC.

The chain carries TRBV7-2 and TRBJ2-5; TRBD2 agrees at 11 bases. V shed 8 bases and J 1 base; nucleotides not matched to a gene: 6. Germline CDR1 is SGHTA and CDR2 is FQGNSA. This CDR3 spans 15 amino acids. This chain's CDR3 is CASGRTSGPQETQYF. The DNA of the CDR3 is TGTGCCAGCGGAAGGACTAGCGGGCCCCAAGAGACCCAGTACTTC. The variable domain in full, completed from reference TRBV7-2 and TRBJ2-5, reads GAGVSQSPSNKVTEKGKDVELRCDPISGHTALYWYRQSLGQGLEFLIYFQGNSAPDKSGLPSDRFSAERTGGSVSTLTIQRTQQEDSAVYLCASGRTSGPQETQYFGPGTRLLVL.

This rearrangement joins TRBV5-1 to TRBJ2-3, with D perhaps matching TRBD2 (6 bases). Germline CDR1 reads SGHRS; CDR2 reads YFSETQ. V was shortened by 4 bases and J by 5 bases, with 20 bases between the two germline ends. The CDR3 covers 16 residues. The CDR3 DNA follows: TGCGCCAGCAGCAGCAGAGGACCGGGAGCGGTAGATACGCAGTATTTT. Residues: CASSSRGPGAVDTQYF.

This rearrangement joins TRBV12-3 or TRBV12-4 to TRBJ1-1, with D unresolved. The germline V and J ends were trimmed by 6 bases and 2 bases, with 10 bases remaining between them. The CDR3 sequence is 13 residues long. The CDR3, as DNA: TGTGCCAGCAGCCGCTACTTAAACACTGAAGCTTTCTTT. It encodes CASSRYLNTEAFF.

J is TRBJ2-1 and V is TRBV4-1; 10 bases map to TRBD1. Trimming removed 4 bases from V and 7 bases from J; junction bases left unmatched: 13. CDR1 and CDR2 (germline): MGHRA, YSYEKL. This CDR3 comprises 17 residues. The CDR3 DNA reads TGCGCCAGCAGCCCTATCAAGGGGGGGACAGGGGTTAATGAGCAGTTCTTC. Translating gives CASSPIKGGTGVNEQFF.